This TCR beta chain appears in the sequencing data of a study of vaccination effects on CD4 cells after COVID-19 (dated 2022 in TCRdb). Regarding the research as a whole: Post-vaccine samples across the study were collected a median of 72 days after the second dose, with a range of 14 to 241. Cultures from other donors in the study were sequenced with the Oncomine TCR Beta short-read assay on an Illumina iSeq 100. In both COVID-19 convalescent patients and infection-naive vaccine recipients, the study compared SARS-CoV-2 spike-specific CD4+ TCR repertoires from before mRNA vaccination with those from after it. A total of ten to eleven COVID-19 convalescent patients and a handful of SARS-CoV-2-naive healthy vaccine recipients were included in the full study. On the study overall, not on this receptor specifically: Only a small number of convalescent patients were included, and no early post-infection timepoints were available, which limited the study. Both infection-induced and vaccine-induced clones contracted markedly at late post-vaccination timepoints, which is consistent with waning T cell responses. In healthy vaccine recipients, vaccine-induced clones were almost all SARS-CoV-2 mono-reactive, with only 1 of 255 cross-reactive with common cold coronaviruses.

Receptor libraries were prepared by the immunoSEQ multiplex PCR assay. DNA from the cultured and isolated CD4+ T cells underwent TCR beta CDR3 sequencing. The source study handled its data this way. The analysis removed non-productive TCR sequences, trimmed reads to the CDR3 region, and retained only CDR3s that were 7 or more amino acids long. The MANAFEST web app was used to pick out antigen-specific clonotypes by comparing their expansion in peptide wells with that in reference cultures. To be called positive, a clone needed expansion at FDR<0.05 compared with the reference and with all other wells, an odds ratio greater than 5, and a frequency greater than 0.1% in two replicate wells. A clonotype was defined as cross-reactive if the clonotype was significantly expanded both in SARS-CoV-2 spike wells and in at least one common cold coronavirus spike condition. Using the stringdist R package, CDR3 similarity was measured by Levenshtein distance, and unrooted trees were constructed with ape in R 3.6.1. TCRdb carries this immuneACCESS record with in-frame sequences only. Its versions omit some clonotypes, under half of them owing to an unresolved V gene in the studies checked, with the rest unexplained. V and J calls and clone size are those listed in that table; D and trimming were worked out from the DNA. Here the sample has 25,000 to 35,000 clones; approximately 71% occur a single time. 9% to 10% of the sample belongs to the ten largest clones.

In the case of this clone: The specificity of this receptor is unknown. Base qualities are missing; no much larger clone stands one base away.

CDR1 and CDR2 were assigned from the germline V gene as SGHAT and FQNNGV. The CDR3 runs 15 amino acids, cysteine and phenylalanine included. The retained sequence is limited to the CDR3, 45 bases, with the frame set at the first base. Relative to germline, V is 5 bases shorter and J is 4 bases shorter, with 17 bases between their ends. In the ViraFEST assay, PBMC were stimulated with viral peptide pools, and antigen-specific CD4+ T cell clonotypes were then identified by expansion using TCR sequencing. After around 11 days of culture, CD4+ T cells were isolated with the EasySep CD4+ T cell isolation kit. Each participant got two doses of an mRNA SARS-CoV-2 vaccine, either BNT162b2 or mRNA-1273. Healthy vaccine recipients had no prior SARS-CoV-2 infection, confirmed by negative nucleocapsid antibodies before and after vaccination. Some 2.2 million PBMC per well were cultured in IMDM with around 5.3% human AB serum, 10 IU/ml IL-2 and gentamicin, plus 10 ug/ml peptides. Half of the culture medium was replaced with fresh IL-2-containing medium on days 3 and 7. Unless noted otherwise, every peptide stimulation condition was grown in triplicate wells. Using Ficoll-Paque Plus gradient centrifugation, PBMC were separated from whole blood and then either used fresh or cryopreserved at -140C. The overlapping peptide pools covered the spike proteins of SARS-CoV-2 and of the common cold coronaviruses HCoV-NL63, HCoV-OC43 and HCoV-229E. The QIAamp micro DNA kit was used to extract genomic DNA from the cultured CD4+ T cells.

The sequence came from a human donor who received a COVID-19 vaccine. The source was CD4+ T cells from PBMCs cultured with HCoV-NL63 spike peptides, collected after COVID-19 vaccination. According to the study, the label for this sample's cell subset or site signals: HCoV-NL63 spike overlapping peptide pool stimulation. This sequence uses TRBV11-2 and TRBJ1-1; the D gene is possibly TRBD1, with 6 bases matching. The CDR3 sequence is CASSNRDEYFTEAFF. The bases read TGTGCCAGCAGCAACAGGGATGAGTACTTCACTGAAGCTTTCTTT.